This is a list of T cell receptor beta chains from one sample in a study of control samples from healthy donors and cancer patients. Clones were read by immunoSEQ multiplex PCR, and TCRdb kept only the in-frame ones, dropping some. This sample has approximately 190,000 clones, with 90% to 95% found just once. Sequencing input: blood. These receptors all come from a man aged 25-40 years in good health. The CDR3 runs from the conserved cysteine through the conserved F or W. D genes are given only for firm matches. Only some rows state a clone size, as once, few, many or a class for expanded clones.

cdr3_nt,cdr3_aa,v_call,d_call,clone_size,j_call
TGTGCCAGCACGGGAACAGGCAATCAGCCCCAGCATTTT,CASTGTGNQPQHF,TRBV6-5,.,.,TRBJ1-5
TGTGCCACCAGTGCCGGACCGGGACAGGGGGCATTTGGCAATCAGCCCCAGCATTTT,CATSAGPGQGAFGNQPQHF,TRBV24-1,TRBD1,.,TRBJ1-5
TGTGCCTGGGACAGCCTTCGCTCTGGAAACACCATATATTTT,CAWDSLRSGNTIYF,TRBV30,.,once,TRBJ1-3
TGTGCCAGCTCACCACGGAGGGGGCGGGAAAAACTGTTTTTT,CASSPRRGREKLFF,TRBV18,TRBD1,.,TRBJ1-4
TGTGCCATCAGTGAGTCATTGCTAGGGGAAACTGAAGCTTTCTTT,CAISESLLGETEAFF,TRBV10-3,.,.,TRBJ1-1
TGTGCCAGCAGTTACGGGAAGAATCAGCCCCAGCATTTT,CASSYGKNQPQHF,TRBV6-6,.,.,TRBJ1-5
TGTGCCAGCAGCCAAGGAAACAACAGGGGATGGAACTACGAGCAGTACTTC,CASSQGNNRGWNYEQYF,TRBV14,TRBD1,.,TRBJ2-7
TGTGCCAGTAGTACGAAGGTCTCCAAGAACACCGGGGAGCTGTTTTTT,CASSTKVSKNTGELFF,TRBV19,.,.,TRBJ2-2
TGTGCCAGCAGTGAATTCGGGGCAGGGGCCAACGTCCTGACTTTC,CASSEFGAGANVLTF,TRBV25-1,.,.,TRBJ2-6
TGTGCCAGCAGTGAATTATTAAGAAGACAGGGAGACGACGAGCAGTACTTC,CASSELLRRQGDDEQYF,TRBV6-1,TRBD1,.,TRBJ2-7
TGTGCCAGCAGTTTCATGACGGGGGGCATCAATCAGCCCCAGCATTTT,CASSFMTGGINQPQHF,TRBV27,.,.,TRBJ1-5
TGTGCCAGCAGCGTCTCTAATACCTATGGCTACACCTTC,CASSVSNTYGYTF,TRBV7-2,.,once,TRBJ1-2
TGTGCCAGCAGTTCGCAGGGATCCAACTATGGCTACACCTTC,CASSSQGSNYGYTF,TRBV6-6,.,.,TRBJ1-2
TGCAGCGTTGAAGATCAGGGGCTATCTTACAATGAGCAGTTCTTC,CSVEDQGLSYNEQFF,TRBV29-1,.,.,TRBJ2-1
TGTGCCAGCAGTGTTGCTACTGAAGCTTTCTTT,CASSVATEAFF,TRBV2,.,.,TRBJ1-1
TGTGCTAGTGGTCCCTGGGGGCAGGGATCAGATACGCAGTATTTT,CASGPWGQGSDTQYF,TRBV12-5,.,.,TRBJ2-3
TGTGCCTGGAGCAAAGCGGGGGGGCGGGATACGCAGTATTTT,CAWSKAGGRDTQYF,TRBV30,TRBD2,.,TRBJ2-3
TGTGCCAGCAGCCCCAACAGGGGGTGGTCCTACGAGCAGTACTTC,CASSPNRGWSYEQYF,TRBV11-2,TRBD1,.,TRBJ2-7
TGTGCCAGCACCGGGACAGCCTATGGCTACACCTTC,CASTGTAYGYTF,TRBV28,TRBD1,once,TRBJ1-2
TGCAGCGTTGAAAGGCAGGAGGGGATTGGCTACACCTTC,CSVERQEGIGYTF,TRBV29-1,.,once,TRBJ1-2
TGTGCCAGCAGGAGGACTAGCACACATACGCAGTATTTT,CASRRTSTHTQYF,TRBV27,TRBD2,.,TRBJ2-3
TGTGCCAGCAGCCCATTCTGGGTTAACTATGGCTACACCTTC,CASSPFWVNYGYTF,TRBV5-6,.,.,TRBJ1-2
TGTGCCAGCTATGGGGGAGGAAACACCATATATTTT,CASYGGGNTIYF,TRBV6-5,.,.,TRBJ1-3
TGTGCCAGCAGTCCGTTAATTAGCTCCTGCAATGAGCAGTTCTTC,CASSPLISSCNEQFF,TRBV27,.,.,TRBJ2-1
TGTGCCAGCAGTGGAGGTACCCGGAACATTCAGTACTTC,CASSGGTRNIQYF,TRBV2,.,.,TRBJ2-4
TGTGCCAGCACCTCCCCTAGCGGGGTAGTCAGTACGCAGTATTTT,CASTSPSGVVSTQYF,TRBV6-5,TRBD2,.,TRBJ2-3
TGCGCCAGCAGCCCTTTAGGGGGCCGCGATACGCAGTATTTT,CASSPLGGRDTQYF,TRBV4-1,TRBD1,.,TRBJ2-3
TGTGCCAGCAGTGAAACAGGGCCGAACATTCAGTACTTC,CASSETGPNIQYF,TRBV2,.,.,TRBJ2-4
TGTGCCAGCAGTCTCGGGGCGATTACGCAGTATTTT,CASSLGAITQYF,TRBV12-3/TRBV12-4,.,.,TRBJ2-3